This TCR beta chain was sequenced in a study of T cells in localized non-small cell lung cancer. CDR3 length: 16 amino acids. Germline lookup yields CDR1 LNHNV and CDR2 YYDKDF (reference sequence). V lost 5 bases, J lost 4 bases, and 5 bases stayed unmatched. Data came from immunoSEQ multiplex PCR; TCRdb stores just in-frame clones and leaves some out. The table shows some 18,000 clones, with around 83% occurring only once. This clone came up a few times. Its matching antigen is unknown. Study results and caveats: There was higher T cell clonality in uninvolved adjacent lung than in tumor, and it was highest there. Density of T cells in blood, when higher, went with longer overall survival. Paired adjacent lung recovered a median roughly 50 of the top 100 tumor clones. Sequence data derive from only one tumor region, so heterogeneity remains possible.

The chain is built from TRBV15 and TRBJ2-2, with TRBD1 matching 12 bases. Material: peripheral blood, obtained before any cancer treatment. This clonotype originated in a man aged 40-75 years with stage I lung adenocarcinoma. CDR3 amino acids: CATSGGQGAVTGELFF. The CDR3 nucleotides read TGTGCCACCAGCGGGGGACAGGGGGCCGTCACCGGGGAGCTGTTTTTT.